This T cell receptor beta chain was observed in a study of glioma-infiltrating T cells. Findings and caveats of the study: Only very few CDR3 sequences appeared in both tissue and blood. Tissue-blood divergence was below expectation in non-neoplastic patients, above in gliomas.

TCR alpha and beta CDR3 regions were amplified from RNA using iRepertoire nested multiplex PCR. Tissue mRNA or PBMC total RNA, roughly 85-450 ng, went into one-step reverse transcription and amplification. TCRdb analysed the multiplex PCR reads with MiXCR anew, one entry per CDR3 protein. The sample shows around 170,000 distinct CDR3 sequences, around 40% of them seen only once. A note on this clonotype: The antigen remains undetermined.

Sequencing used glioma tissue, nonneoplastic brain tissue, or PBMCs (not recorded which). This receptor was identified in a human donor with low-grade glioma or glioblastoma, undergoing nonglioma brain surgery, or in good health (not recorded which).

The CDR3: CASSLQGTANEKLFF. The CDR3 nucleotides read TGTGCCAGCAGTTTGCAAGGGACGGCTAATGAAAAACTGTTTTTT. The chain uses TRBV12-3 or TRBV12-4 and TRBJ1-4, with TRBD1 as a possible D gene (5 bases). The ends were cut back, 3 bases at V and 3 bases at J, with 11 bases in the middle. The CDR3 covers 15 residues.